This TCR beta chain appears in the sequencing data of a study of CD8+ T cells in alopecia areata. Study background: Treatment of the treated patients consisted of oral tofacitinib, 5 to 10 mg twice daily. Scoring of severity for treated patients was based on percentage of affected scalp area. Study results and limitations: Higher clonality was seen in lesional scalp than in normal scalp, especially in alopecia totalis/universalis.

Sequencing relied on a cDNA template that was reverse transcribed from extracted RNA. Assay: immunoSEQ multiplex PCR; the TCRdb copy retains only in-frame clones and omits some. The sample yields under 250,000 clones, approximately 65% seen once. A word on this clone: Its specificity is not known.

Trimming took 3 bases from V and 11 from J, leaving 11 bases between them. From germline, CDR1 is SQVTM and CDR2 ANQGSEA. The CDR3 covers 11 residues. Treatment reported: oral pan-JAK inhibitor, 5-10 mg twice daily. Lesional scalp punch biopsies and peripheral blood were collected from alopecia areata patients. The material sequenced was CD4+ T cells sorted from blood, taken at approximately week 45, from a patient treated with tofacitinib. The gene calls are TRBV29-1 and TRBJ1-5; D is undetermined. The TCR sequence derives from a human donor with alopecia areata. As DNA, the CDR3 is TGCAGCGTTGATTCTGGGAGGACCCAGCATTTT. It translates to CSVDSGRTQHF. Together with reference TRBV29-1 and TRBJ1-5, the CDR3 gives the full variable domain: SAVISQKPSRDICQRGTSLTIQCQVDSQVTMMFWYRQQPGQSLTLIATANQGSEATYESGFVIDKFPISRPNLTFSTLTVSNMSPEDSSIYLCSVDSGRTQHFGDGTRLSIL.